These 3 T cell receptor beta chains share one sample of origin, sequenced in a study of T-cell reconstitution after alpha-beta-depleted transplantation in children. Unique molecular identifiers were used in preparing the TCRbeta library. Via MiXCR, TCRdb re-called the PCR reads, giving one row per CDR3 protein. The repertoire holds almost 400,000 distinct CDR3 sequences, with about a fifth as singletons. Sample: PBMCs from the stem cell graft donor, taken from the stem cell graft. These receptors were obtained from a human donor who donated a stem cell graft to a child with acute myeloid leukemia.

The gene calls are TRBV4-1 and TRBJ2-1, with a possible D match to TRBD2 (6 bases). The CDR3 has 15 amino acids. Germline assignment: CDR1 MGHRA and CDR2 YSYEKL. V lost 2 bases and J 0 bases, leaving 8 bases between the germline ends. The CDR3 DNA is TGCGCCAGCAGCCAACACGGGAGCTCCTACAATGAGCAGTTCTTC. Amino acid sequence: CASSQHGSSYNEQFF.

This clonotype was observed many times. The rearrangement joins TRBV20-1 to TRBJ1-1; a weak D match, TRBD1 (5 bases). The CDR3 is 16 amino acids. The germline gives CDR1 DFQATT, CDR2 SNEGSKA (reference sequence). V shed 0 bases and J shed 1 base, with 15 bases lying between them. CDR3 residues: CSARDRSWDGNTEAFF. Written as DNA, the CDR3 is TGCAGTGCTAGAGATAGGTCCTGGGACGGGAACACTGAAGCTTTCTTT.

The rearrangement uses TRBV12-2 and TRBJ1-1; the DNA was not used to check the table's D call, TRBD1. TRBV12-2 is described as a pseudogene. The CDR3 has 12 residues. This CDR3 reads CASRLVTGGAFF. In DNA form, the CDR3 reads TGTGCAAGTCGCTTGGTTACAGGGGGAGCTTTCTTT.